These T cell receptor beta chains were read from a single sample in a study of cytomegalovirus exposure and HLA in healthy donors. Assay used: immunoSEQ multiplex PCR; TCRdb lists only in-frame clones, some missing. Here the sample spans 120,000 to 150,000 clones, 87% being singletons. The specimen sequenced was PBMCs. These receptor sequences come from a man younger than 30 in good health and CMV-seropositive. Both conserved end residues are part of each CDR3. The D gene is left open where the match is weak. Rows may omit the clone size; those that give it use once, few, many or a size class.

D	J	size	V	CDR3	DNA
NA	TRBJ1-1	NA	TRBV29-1	CSAGSPAFF	TGCAGCGCCGGGAGCCCCGCTTTCTTT
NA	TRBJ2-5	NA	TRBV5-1	CASSLGRQETQYF	TGCGCCAGCAGCCTGGGGAGACAAGAGACCCAGTACTTC
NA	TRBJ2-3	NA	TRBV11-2	CASSTSGTDTQYF	TGTGCCAGCAGCACTTCGGGGACAGATACGCAGTATTTT
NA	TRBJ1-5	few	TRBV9	CASSGVKPQHF	TGTGCCAGCAGCGGAGTGAAGCCCCAGCATTTT
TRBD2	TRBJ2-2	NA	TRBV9	CASSVASGGSLNTGELFF	TGTGCCAGCAGCGTAGCTAGCGGGGGGTCCCTAAACACCGGGGAGCTGTTTTTT
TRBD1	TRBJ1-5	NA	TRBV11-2	CASSLDGTAYSNQPQHF	TGTGCCAGCAGCTTAGACGGGACAGCTTATAGCAATCAGCCCCAGCATTTT
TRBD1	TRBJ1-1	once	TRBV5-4	CASSLGQGLKNTEAFF	TGTGCCAGCAGCTTGGGACAGGGGTTAAAGAACACTGAAGCTTTCTTT
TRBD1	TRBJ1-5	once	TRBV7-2	CASRQPGQGTPQHF	TGTGCCAGCAGACAGCCGGGACAGGGGACACCCCAGCATTTT
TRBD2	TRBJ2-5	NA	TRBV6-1	CASSDLSGRETQYF	TGTGCCAGCAGTGACCTTAGCGGGCGGGAGACCCAGTACTTC
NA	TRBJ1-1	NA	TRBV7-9	CASSPFFQENTEAFF	TGTGCCAGCAGCCCCTTTTTTCAGGAAAACACTGAAGCTTTCTTT
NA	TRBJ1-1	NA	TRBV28	CASTRLDTEAFF	TGTGCCAGCACCCGACTGGACACTGAAGCTTTCTTT
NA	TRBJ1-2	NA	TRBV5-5	CASSLGGAYGYTF	TGTGCCAGCAGCTTGGGGGGCGCTTATGGCTACACCTTC
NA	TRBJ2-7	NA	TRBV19	CASRGGQGIGYEQYF	TGTGCCAGTCGGGGGGGACAGGGAATCGGCTACGAGCAGTACTTC
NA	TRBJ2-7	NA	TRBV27	CASGKGTGLTYEQYF	TGTGCCAGCGGAAAGGGAACAGGGCTCACCTACGAGCAGTACTTC
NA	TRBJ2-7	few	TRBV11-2	CASSSYYEQYF	TGTGCCAGCAGTTCCTACTACGAGCAGTACTTC
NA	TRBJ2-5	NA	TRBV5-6	CASSLGAGGETQYF	TGTGCCAGCAGCTTGGGGGCCGGCGGGGAGACCCAGTACTTC
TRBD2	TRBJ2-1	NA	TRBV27	CASSSLAGGPFSYNEQFF	TGTGCCAGCAGTTCCCTAGCGGGAGGGCCTTTTTCCTACAATGAGCAGTTCTTC
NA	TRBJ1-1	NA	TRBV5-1	CASSSPGTNTEAFF	TGCGCCAGCAGCTCGCCAGGAACGAACACTGAAGCTTTCTTT
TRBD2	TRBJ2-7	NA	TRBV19	CASSTGGPVEQYF	TGTGCCAGTAGTACGGGAGGGCCGGTCGAGCAGTACTTC
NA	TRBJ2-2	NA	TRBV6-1	CASSEDGGELFF	TGTGCCAGCAGCGAGGATGGCGGGGAGCTGTTTTTT
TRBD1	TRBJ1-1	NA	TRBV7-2	CASSKTGGLRAFF	TGTGCCAGCAGCAAGACAGGGGGCTTAAGGGCTTTCTTT
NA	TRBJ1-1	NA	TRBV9	CASSVVEGSTEAFF	TGTGCCAGCAGCGTAGTTGAGGGTAGTACTGAAGCTTTCTTT
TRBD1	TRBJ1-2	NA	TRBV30	CAWSVYGTGSYGYTF	TGTGCCTGGAGCGTGTACGGGACAGGGTCCTATGGCTACACCTTC
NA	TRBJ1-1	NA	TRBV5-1	CASRATRDKQAFF	TGCGCCAGCAGAGCCACCCGGGACAAACAAGCTTTCTTT
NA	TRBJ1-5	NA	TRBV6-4	CASSDTHATNQPQHF	TGTGCCAGCAGTGACACACATGCAACAAATCAGCCCCAGCATTTT
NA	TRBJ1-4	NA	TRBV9	CASSTGHATNEKLFF	TGTGCCAGCAGCACCGGACATGCAACTAATGAAAAACTGTTTTTT
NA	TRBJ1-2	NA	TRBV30	CAWSVTAVYGYTF	TGTGCCTGGAGTGTAACCGCGGTCTATGGCTACACCTTC
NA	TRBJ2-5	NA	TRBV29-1	CSVSGWGVQETQYF	TGCAGCGTTTCGGGGTGGGGAGTACAAGAGACCCAGTACTTC